This T cell receptor (beta chain) was sequenced during a study of beta chain features in type 1 diabetes. On the study more broadly: Cell yields, age and gender were similar between patients and healthy donors. The study's findings and limits: Because the template was cDNA, high-expressing cells might be over-represented.

A word on this clone: Its cognate antigen is unknown.

The sequenced template was cDNA made from the entire isolated RNA. Data came from immunoSEQ multiplex PCR; TCRdb stores just in-frame clones and leaves some out. The sample carries about 620,000 clones, 15% to 19% recorded once. Germline V gene data show CDR1 as SGHDN and CDR2 as FVKESK. The CDR3 consists of 14 residues. V gave up 0 bases and J gave up 8 bases, with 12 bases separating them. The chain links TRBV14 to TRBJ2-3; D gene ambiguous. The sample comprised naive CD4+ T cells from blood. This sequence originates from a man between 18 and 35 years old in good health. The DNA of the CDR3 is TGTGCCAGCAGCCAAGATTGGGCCAGCGCTACGCAGTATTTT. Amino acid sequence: CASSQDWASATQYF.